This record looks at one TCR beta chain sequence and its context. Its antigen is unknown. The PCR used 60 Vbeta and 13 Jbeta primers. Assay used: immunoSEQ multiplex PCR; TCRdb lists only in-frame clones, some missing. The top ten clones hold 4.8% of a sample with fewer than 150,000 clones, 80% of them seen once. This CDR3 has 14 residues. Per germline, CDR1 SGHRS and CDR2 YFSETQ. Trimming left V 4 bases short and J 5 bases short, with 14 bases between. The data were obtained in a study of cytomegalovirus exposure and HLA in healthy donors. Study findings and constraints: For cytomegalovirus status, the classifier reportedly gave diagnoses with high specificity and sensitivity.

Material: PBMCs. The clonotype originates from a man aged 25-45 years in good health. The chain carries TRBV5-1 and TRBJ2-3, with D possibly TRBD2 on 6 matching bases. Here the CDR3 reads CASSPGRRVDTQYF. CDR3 DNA: TGCGCCAGCAGCCCCGGACGGAGGGTAGATACGCAGTATTTT.